This TCR beta chain was sequenced in a study of blood T cell repertoires in COVID-19. Assay: immunoSEQ multiplex PCR; the TCRdb copy retains only in-frame clones and omits some. This sample has approximately 200,000 clones; around nine tenths occur once, and the top ten carry more than 1.4%. This CDR3 has 16 residues. The germline V gene encodes CDR1 LNHNV and CDR2 YYDKDF (reference sequence). J gave up 0 bases and V 3 bases, and 7 bases lay outside the gene matches. The chain carries TRBV15 and TRBJ2-7, with TRBD1 matching 8 bases. The sequenced sample was peripheral blood. This receptor was taken from a man aged 18-30 years with active or convalescent COVID-19. CDR3 loop: CATSRGGQGASYEQYF. The DNA for the CDR3 is TGTGCCACCAGCAGGGGAGGACAGGGAGCCTCCTACGAGCAGTACTTC.